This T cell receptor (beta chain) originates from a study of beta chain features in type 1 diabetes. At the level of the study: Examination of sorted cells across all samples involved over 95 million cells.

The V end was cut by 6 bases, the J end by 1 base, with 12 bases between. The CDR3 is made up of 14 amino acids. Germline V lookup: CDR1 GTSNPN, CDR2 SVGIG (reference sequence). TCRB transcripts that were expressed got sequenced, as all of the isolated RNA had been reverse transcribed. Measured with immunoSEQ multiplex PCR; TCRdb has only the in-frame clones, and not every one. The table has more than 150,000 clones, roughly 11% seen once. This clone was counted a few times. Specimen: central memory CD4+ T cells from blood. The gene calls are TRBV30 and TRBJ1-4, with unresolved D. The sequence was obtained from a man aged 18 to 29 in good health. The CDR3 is CACRGYETNEKLFF. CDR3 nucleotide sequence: TGTGCCTGCCGAGGCTACGAAACTAATGAAAAACTGTTTTTT.